This T cell receptor (beta chain) was obtained from a study of beta chain features in type 1 diabetes. Findings and caveats of the study: The study notes PCR might favor shorter templates equally in patients and controls. Cells carrying high TCR expression could end up over-represented when cDNA is sequenced. People with Type 1 diabetes carried modestly yet significantly shorter TCRB CDR3s in all four CD4+ subsets. Compared to healthy donors, patients appeared to have naive, central memory and Treg TCRB repertoires that were more alike.

This clone showed up just a few times. The target antigen is unknown. As every portion of the isolated RNA was reverse transcribed, the sequencing read expressed TCRB transcripts. The assay was immunoSEQ multiplex PCR, and TCRdb's table has in-frame clones only and misses some. The sample carries some 700,000 clones, about an eighth recorded once. From germline, CDR1 is MNHNY and CDR2 SVGAGI (reference sequence). V shed 6 bases and J 4 bases; nucleotides not matched to a gene: 8. CDR3 length equals 14 residues. V and J are TRBV6-6 and TRBJ1-2, with 7 bases aligning to TRBD1. The sample taken for sequencing was naive CD4+ T cells from blood. The receptor was derived from a man younger than 35 with type 1 diabetes. In DNA, the CDR3 is TGTGCCAGCAGATCAGGGGGTTATGGCTATGGCTACACCTTC. This sequence encodes CASRSGGYGYGYTF.